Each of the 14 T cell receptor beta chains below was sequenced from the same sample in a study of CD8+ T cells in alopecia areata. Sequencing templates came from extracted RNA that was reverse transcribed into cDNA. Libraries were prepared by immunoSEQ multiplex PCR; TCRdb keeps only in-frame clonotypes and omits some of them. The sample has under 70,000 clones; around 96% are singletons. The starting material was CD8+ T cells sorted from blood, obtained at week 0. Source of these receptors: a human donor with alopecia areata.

CDR3 sequence reads: CASWSPWGDEQFF. CDR3 in DNA: TGTGCCAGCTGGAGTCCGTGGGGCGATGAGCAGTTCTTC. The rearrangement links TRBV21-1 to TRBJ2-1; the listed D gene, TRBD1, was not tested against the DNA. TRBV21-1 is a recognized pseudogene. The CDR3 runs 13 residues.

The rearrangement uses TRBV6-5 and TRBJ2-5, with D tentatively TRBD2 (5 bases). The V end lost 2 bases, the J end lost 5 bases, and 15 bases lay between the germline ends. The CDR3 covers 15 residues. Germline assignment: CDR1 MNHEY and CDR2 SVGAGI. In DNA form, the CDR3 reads TGTGCCAGCAGTTACGCGGACTGGGCCAGGGAGACCCAGTACTTC. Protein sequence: CASSYADWARETQYF.

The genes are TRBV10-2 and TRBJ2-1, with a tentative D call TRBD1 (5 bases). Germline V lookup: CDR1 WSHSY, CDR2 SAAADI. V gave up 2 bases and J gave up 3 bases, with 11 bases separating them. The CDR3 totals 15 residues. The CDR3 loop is CASSEADTGYNEQFF. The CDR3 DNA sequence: TGCGCCAGCAGTGAGGCGGACACCGGCTACAATGAGCAGTTCTTC.

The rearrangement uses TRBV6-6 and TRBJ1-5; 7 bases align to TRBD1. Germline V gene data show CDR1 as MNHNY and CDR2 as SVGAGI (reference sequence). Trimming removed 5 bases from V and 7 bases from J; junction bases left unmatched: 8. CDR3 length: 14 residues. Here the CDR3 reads CASSRDREAQPQHF. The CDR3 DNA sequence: TGTGCCAGCAGTCGGGACAGAGAGGCCCAGCCCCAGCATTTT.

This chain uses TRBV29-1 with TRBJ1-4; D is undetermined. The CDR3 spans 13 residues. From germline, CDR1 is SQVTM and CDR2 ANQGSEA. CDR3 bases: TGCACCATTACCTATGGCCGAGGGGAAAAACTGTTTTTT. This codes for CTITYGRGEKLFF. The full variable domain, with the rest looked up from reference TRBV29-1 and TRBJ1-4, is SAVISQKPSRDICQRGTSLTIQCQVDSQVTMMFWYRQQPGQSLTLIATANQGSEATYESGFVIDKFPISRPNLTFSTLTVSNMSPEDSSIYLCTITYGRGEKLFFGSGTQLSVL.

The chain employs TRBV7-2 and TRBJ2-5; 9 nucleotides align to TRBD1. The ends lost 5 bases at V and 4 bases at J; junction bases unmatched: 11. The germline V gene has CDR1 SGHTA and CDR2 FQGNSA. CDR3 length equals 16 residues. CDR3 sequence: CASSRGTGMGGETQYF. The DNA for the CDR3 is TGTGCCAGCAGCCGCGGGACAGGGATGGGAGGAGAGACCCAGTACTTC.

The CDR3 loop is CASSLVAGGYNEQFF. Written as DNA, the CDR3 is TGTGCCAGCAGCTTAGTAGCGGGGGGCTACAATGAGCAGTTCTTC. The genes are TRBV7-9 and TRBJ2-1; 10 bases fit TRBD2. V lost 1 base, J lost 3 bases, and 0 bases stayed unmatched. The CDR3 is 15 amino acids. Germline CDR1 SEHNR, CDR2 FQNEAQ (reference sequence).

Here the CDR3 reads CASSHSGTGGAEAFF. The CDR3 DNA is TGTGCCAGCAGCCATTCCGGGACAGGGGGTGCTGAAGCTTTCTTT. The chain couples TRBV4-2 to TRBJ1-1, with 11 positions matching TRBD1. The CDR3 spans 15 residues. V was pared by 3 bases and J by 6 bases, with 6 bases of the junction left unmatched. The germline CDR1 and CDR2 sequences are LGHNA and YNFKEQ.

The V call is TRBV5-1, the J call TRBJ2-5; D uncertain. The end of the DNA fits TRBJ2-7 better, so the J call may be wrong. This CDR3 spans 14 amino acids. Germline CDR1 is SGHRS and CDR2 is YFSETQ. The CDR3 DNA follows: TGCGCCAGCAGCTTGGCCCTTTACGGCTACGAGCAGTACTTC. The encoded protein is CASSLALYGYEQYF.

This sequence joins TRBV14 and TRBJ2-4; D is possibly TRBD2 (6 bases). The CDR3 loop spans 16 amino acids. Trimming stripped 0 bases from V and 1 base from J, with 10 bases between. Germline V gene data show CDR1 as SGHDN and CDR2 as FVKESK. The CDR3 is CASSQDAGGAKNIQYF. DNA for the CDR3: TGTGCCAGCAGCCAAGATGCCGGGGGTGCCAAAAACATTCAGTACTTC.

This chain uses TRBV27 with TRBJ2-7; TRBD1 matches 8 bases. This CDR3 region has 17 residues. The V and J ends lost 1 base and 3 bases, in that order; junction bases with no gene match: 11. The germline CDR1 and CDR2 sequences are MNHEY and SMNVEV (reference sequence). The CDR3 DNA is TGTGCCAGCAGTTTATTGTCAGGGGACAGGAGCCGCTACGAGCAGTACTTC. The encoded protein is CASSLLSGDRSRYEQYF.

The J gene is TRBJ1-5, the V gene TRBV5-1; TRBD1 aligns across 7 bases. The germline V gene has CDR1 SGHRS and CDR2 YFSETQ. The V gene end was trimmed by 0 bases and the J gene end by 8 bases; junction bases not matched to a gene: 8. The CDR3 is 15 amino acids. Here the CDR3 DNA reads TGCGCCAGCAGCTTGGAAGGGGGCTTTTTGGAGCCCCAGCATTTT. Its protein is CASSLEGGFLEPQHF.

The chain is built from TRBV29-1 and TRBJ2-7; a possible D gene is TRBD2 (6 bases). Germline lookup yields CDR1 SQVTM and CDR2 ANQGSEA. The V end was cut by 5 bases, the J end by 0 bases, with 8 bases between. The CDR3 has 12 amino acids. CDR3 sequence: CSVTRGSYEQYF. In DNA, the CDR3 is TGCAGCGTTACGCGGGGCTCCTACGAGCAGTACTTC.

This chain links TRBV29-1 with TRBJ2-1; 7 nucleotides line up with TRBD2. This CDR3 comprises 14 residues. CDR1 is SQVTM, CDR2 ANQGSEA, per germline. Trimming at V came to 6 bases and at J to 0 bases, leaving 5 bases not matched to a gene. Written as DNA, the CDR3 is TGCAGCGTCCTCGGGGGGAGCTCCTACAATGAGCAGTTCTTC. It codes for CSVLGGSSYNEQFF.